This T cell receptor beta chain was sequenced during a study of CD8 T cells in Susac syndrome. The CD8+ and CD4+ T cells were negatively isolated, with the TEMRA cells enriched by FACS. The RNA input was 0.5 to 1 ug, and it was reverse transcribed with random hexamers. With immunoSEQ multiplex PCR, TCR beta CDR3 was amplified across 54 Vbeta and 13 Jbeta. Via MiXCR, TCRdb re-called the immunoSEQ multiplex PCR reads, giving one row per CDR3 protein. The table includes 250,000 to 300,000 distinct CDR3 sequences, around 83% detected once. Germline values: CDR1 MNHEY, CDR2 SMNVEV (reference sequence). V dropped 3 bases and J dropped 0 bases, with 5 bases sitting between them. The CDR3 length is 13 residues.

The source is a human donor with multiple sclerosis. The rearrangement joins TRBV27 to TRBJ1-1; D is ambiguous. The specimen was CD8+ T cells from PBMCs. CDR3 residues: CASSLALNTEAFF. The CDR3 DNA is TGTGCCAGCAGTTTGGCCCTGAACACTGAAGCTTTCTTT.